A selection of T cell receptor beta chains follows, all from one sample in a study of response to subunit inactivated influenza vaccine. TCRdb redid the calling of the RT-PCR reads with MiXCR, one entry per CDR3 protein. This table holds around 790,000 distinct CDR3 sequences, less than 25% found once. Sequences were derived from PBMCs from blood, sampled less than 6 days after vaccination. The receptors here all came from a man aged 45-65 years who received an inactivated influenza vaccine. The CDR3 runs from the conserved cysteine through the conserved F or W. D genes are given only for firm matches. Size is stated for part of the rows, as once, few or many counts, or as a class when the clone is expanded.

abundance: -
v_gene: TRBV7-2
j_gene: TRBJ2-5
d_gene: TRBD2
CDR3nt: TGTGCCAGCAGCTTTAGCGGGGGGTCTCATTTTTTC
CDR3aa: CASSFSGGSHFF

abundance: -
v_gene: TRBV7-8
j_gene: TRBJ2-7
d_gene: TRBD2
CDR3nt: TGTGCCAGCAGCCCCCTCCGGACTAGCAGCGAGCAGTACTTC
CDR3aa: CASSPLRTSSEQYF

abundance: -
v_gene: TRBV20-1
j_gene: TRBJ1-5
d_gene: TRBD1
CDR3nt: TGCAGTGCAAGCCCCGGGACAGGGTTTGGTCAGCCCCAGCATTTT
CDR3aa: CSASPGTGFGQPQHF

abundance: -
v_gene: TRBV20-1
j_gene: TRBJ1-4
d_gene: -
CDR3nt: TGCAGTGCTAGAGTGGGTCTTTACGGGGCAACTAATGAAAAACTGTTTTTT
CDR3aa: CSARVGLYGATNEKLFF

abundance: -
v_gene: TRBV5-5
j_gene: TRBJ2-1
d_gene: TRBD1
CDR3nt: TGTGCCAGCAGCGAGGGACAGTTCCTACAATGGCAGTTCTTC
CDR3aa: CASSEGQFLQWQFF

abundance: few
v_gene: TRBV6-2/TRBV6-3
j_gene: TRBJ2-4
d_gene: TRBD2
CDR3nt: TGTGCCAGCGGATCGGCGGGAGGGGGTAGCATTCAGTACTTC
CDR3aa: CASGSAGGGSIQYF

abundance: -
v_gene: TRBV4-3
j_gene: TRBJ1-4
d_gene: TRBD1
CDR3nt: TGCGCCAGCAGCCTATGGACAGGGAATGAAAAACTGTTTTTT
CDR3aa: CASSLWTGNEKLFF

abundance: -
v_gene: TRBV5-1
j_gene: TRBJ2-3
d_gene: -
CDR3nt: TGCGCCAGCAGCTTCGGGGAAGACACAGATACGCAGTATTTT
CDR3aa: CASSFGEDTDTQYF

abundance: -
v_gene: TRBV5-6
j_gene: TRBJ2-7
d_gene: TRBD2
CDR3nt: TGTGCCTCACATGAGACTAGCGGGACCTACGAGCAGTACTTC
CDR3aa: CASHETSGTYEQYF

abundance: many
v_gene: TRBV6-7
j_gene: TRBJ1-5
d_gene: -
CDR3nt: TGTGCCAGCAGTTACCGGAGAGTCAGGGGTGGTGATCAGCCCCAGCATTTT
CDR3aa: CASSYRRVRGGDQPQHF

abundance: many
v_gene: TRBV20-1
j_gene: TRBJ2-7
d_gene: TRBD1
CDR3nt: TGCAGTGCTAGACCCCGACAGGGATTGCGGGAGCAGTACTTC
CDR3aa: CSARPRQGLREQYF

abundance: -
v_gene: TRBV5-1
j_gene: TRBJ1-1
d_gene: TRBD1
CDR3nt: TGCGCCAGCAGCCTTAGGACAGGGGGGATTGAAGCTTTCTTT
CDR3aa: CASSLRTGGIEAFF

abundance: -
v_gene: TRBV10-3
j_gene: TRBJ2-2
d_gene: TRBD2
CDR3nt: TGTGCCACCGCGGGGGGGCGAGAGACCGGGGAGCTGTTTTTT
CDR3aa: CATAGGRETGELFF

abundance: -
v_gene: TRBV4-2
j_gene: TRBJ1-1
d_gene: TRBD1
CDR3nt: TGTGCCAGCAGAGACAGGGACACTGAAGCTTTCTTT
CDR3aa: CASRDRDTEAFF

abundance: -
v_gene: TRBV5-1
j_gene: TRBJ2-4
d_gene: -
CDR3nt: TGCGCCAGCAGCGAACACGCCGGGAGCATTCAGTACTTC
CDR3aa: CASSEHAGSIQYF

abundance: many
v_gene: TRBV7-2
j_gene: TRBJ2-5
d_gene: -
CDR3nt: TGTGCCAGCAGCTTATCTCGCACCGGGACAACCAAAGAGACCCAGTACTTC
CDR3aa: CASSLSRTGTTKETQYF

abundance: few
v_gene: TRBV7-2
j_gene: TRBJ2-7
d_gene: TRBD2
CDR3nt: TGTGCCAGCAGCTTAAGACTAGCGGGTTCCTACGAGCAGTACTTC
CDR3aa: CASSLRLAGSYEQYF

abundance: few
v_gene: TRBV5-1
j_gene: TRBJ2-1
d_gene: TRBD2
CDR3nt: TGCGCCAGCAGCTCGACTAGCGGGGGGGCAGGTGAGCAGTTCTTC
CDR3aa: CASSSTSGGAGEQFF

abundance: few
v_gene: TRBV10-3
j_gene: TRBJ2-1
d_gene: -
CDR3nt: TGTGCCACCTATTCCGGGACTCCCCCAACGGCTGAGCAGTTCTTC
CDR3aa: CATYSGTPPTAEQFF

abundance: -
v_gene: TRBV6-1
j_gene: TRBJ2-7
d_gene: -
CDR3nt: TGTGCCAGCAGTGAAGCGCAATTTCGGGTGTACGAGCAGTACTTC
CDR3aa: CASSEAQFRVYEQYF

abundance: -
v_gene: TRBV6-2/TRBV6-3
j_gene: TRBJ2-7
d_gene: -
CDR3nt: TGTGCCAGCAGTTACGATAGCGCAAGCTCCTACGAGCAGTACTTC
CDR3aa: CASSYDSASSYEQYF

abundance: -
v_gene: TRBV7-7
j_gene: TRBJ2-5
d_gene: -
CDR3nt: TGTGCCAGCAGCAAAGGGGTTGGCCAAGAGACCCAGTACTTC
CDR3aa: CASSKGVGQETQYF

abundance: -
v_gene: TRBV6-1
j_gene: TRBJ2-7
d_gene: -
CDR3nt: TGTGCCAGCACAATTAGCGGACATGCGCTCTACGAGCAGTACTTC
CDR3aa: CASTISGHALYEQYF

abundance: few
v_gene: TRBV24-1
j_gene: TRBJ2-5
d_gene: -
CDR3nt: TGTGCCACCAGTGATTCCTATGGACAATATGGAATGTGGGAGACCCAGTACTTC
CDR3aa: CATSDSYGQYGMWETQYF

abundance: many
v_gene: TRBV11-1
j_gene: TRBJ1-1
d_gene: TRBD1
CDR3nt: TGTGCCAGCAGCCCCGGAGGACAGGGACTAATGCTTATGAACACTGAAGCTTTCTTT
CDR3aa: CASSPGGQGLMLMNTEAFF

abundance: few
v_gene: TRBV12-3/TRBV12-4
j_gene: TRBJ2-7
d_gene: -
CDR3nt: TGTGCCAGCAGTCCCAGTCGCACCGGCTACGAGCAGTACTTC
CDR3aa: CASSPSRTGYEQYF

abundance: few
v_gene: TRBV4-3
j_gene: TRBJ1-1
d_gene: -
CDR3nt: TGCGCCAGCAGCCAAAACCCGGACGCACACGAAGCTTTCTTT
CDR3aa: CASSQNPDAHEAFF

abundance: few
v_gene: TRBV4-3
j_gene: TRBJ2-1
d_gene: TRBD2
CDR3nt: TGCGCCAGCAGCCAAGTCGGGGGGGGGATCTACAATGAGCAGTTCTTC
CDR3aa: CASSQVGGGIYNEQFF